The 5 T cell receptor beta chains reported below all come from one sample, sequenced in a study of OX40 agonist ivuxolimab in advanced cancers. Library generation was performed with the immunoSEQ multiplex PCR assay. Not all clones reach the TCRdb copy of this immuneACCESS table, which keeps in-frame sequences only. Checked studies attribute under half of the gap to unresolved V genes and leave the rest unexplained. This sample holds tens of thousands of clones; about nine tenths were observed only once. The ten most abundant clones make up about a sixth of the sample. Here the sequenced sample was CD4+ or CD8+ T cells sorted from blood, taken in a trial of the OX40 agonist ivuxolimab. The receptors were sampled from an adult with an advanced solid tumor such as melanoma, head and neck, liver or kidney cancer.

This sequence joins TRBV7-3 and TRBJ2-3, with 15 positions matching TRBD2. V lost 5 bases, J lost 6 bases, and 6 bases stayed unmatched. The CDR3 consists of 16 residues. CDR1 and CDR2 (germline): SGHTA, FQGTGA. CDR3 sequence reads: CASSQGLAGGPDTQYF. The CDR3 DNA follows: TGTGCCAGCAGCCAAGGACTAGCGGGAGGGCCGGATACGCAGTATTTT.

The CDR3 bases are TGTGCCAGCAGCTTTATAGGGACAGGGATTTACGAGCAGTACTTC. Translation gives CASSFIGTGIYEQYF. The chain carries TRBV11-1 and TRBJ2-7; TRBD1 agrees at 9 bases. The ends lost 3 bases at V and 4 bases at J; junction bases unmatched: 7. This CDR3 spans 15 amino acids. Germline-derived CDR1 and CDR2 are SGHAT and FQDESV (reference sequence).

The chain combines TRBV28 with TRBJ1-5; 10 positions match TRBD1. This CDR3 contains 13 residues. CDR1 and CDR2 (germline): MDHEN, SYDVKM. The V gene end was trimmed by 10 bases and the J gene end by 9 bases; junction bases not matched to a gene: 9. CDR3 coding DNA: TGTGCCATGTCCGGACAGGGGGGCTTGCCCCAGCATTTT. It encodes CAMSGQGGLPQHF.

The chain carries TRBV6-6 and TRBJ2-3; 7 bases are shared with TRBD2. Unmatched junction bases numbered 6, after V lost 0 bases and J lost 3 bases. CDR3 size: 16 residues. CDR1 and CDR2 (germline): MNHNY, SVGAGI (reference sequence). In DNA, the CDR3 is TGTGCCAGCAGTTACTCGAGCCTAGCGGAAACAGATACGCAGTATTTT. Translated: CASSYSSLAETDTQYF.

The rearrangement uses TRBV7-2 and TRBJ2-2, with 8 bases matching TRBD1. Germline V gives CDR1 SGHTA, CDR2 FQGNSA. CDR3 size: 16 residues. V dropped 3 bases and J dropped 4; count of bases not matched to a gene: 7. The CDR3 here is CASSFFDRGPTGELFF. As DNA, the CDR3 is TGTGCCAGCAGCTTCTTCGACAGGGGCCCCACCGGGGAGCTGTTTTTT.